A single TCR beta chain is shown here with its context. In the original analysis: How many nucleated cells were present was estimated from reference gene primer amplification. Repertoires were generated with immunoSEQ multiplex PCR, while TCRdb's copy carries only in-frame clones and drops some. The V and J calls and clone size come from that table; D and trimming were worked out from the DNA. The table shows 400,000 to 500,000 clones, with 70% to 90% occurring only once. Individuals aged roughly 18 to 95 years were recruited from approximately 24 US areas. Self-reported history from a screening survey and questionnaire set each donor's cohort. Before they entered the study, exposed participants had met a COVID-19 case within 2 weeks. The sample is drawn from a study of blood T cell repertoires in COVID-19. Germline trimming cut 6 bases from V and 2 bases from J; bases unmatched to any gene: 14. The CDR3 covers 19 residues. Germline assignment: CDR1 MDHEN and CDR2 SYDVKM.

The V and J genes are TRBV28 and TRBJ2-3, with TRBD2 matching over 13 bases. Sequencing was performed on PBMCs or T cells enriched from blood (not recorded which). The receptor's source is a woman younger than 35 who had been exposed to COVID-19. The CDR3 DNA sequence: TGTGCCAGCAGGCTTAAGGCCTGGGGACTAGCGGGACCCACAGATACGCAGTATTTT. This translates into CASRLKAWGLAGPTDTQYF.